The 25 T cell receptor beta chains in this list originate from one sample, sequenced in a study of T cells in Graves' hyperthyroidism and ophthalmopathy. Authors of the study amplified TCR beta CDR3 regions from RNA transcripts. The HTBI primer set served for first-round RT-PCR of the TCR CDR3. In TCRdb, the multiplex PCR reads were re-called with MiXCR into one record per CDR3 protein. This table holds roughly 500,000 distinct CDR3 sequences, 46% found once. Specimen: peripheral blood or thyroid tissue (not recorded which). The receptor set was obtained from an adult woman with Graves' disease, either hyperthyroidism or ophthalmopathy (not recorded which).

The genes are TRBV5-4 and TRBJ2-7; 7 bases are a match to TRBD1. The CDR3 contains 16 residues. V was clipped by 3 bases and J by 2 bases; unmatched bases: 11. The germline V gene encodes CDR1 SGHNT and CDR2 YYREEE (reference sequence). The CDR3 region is CASSSPPSGTAYEQYF. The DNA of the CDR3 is TGTGCCAGCAGCTCTCCCCCTTCGGGGACAGCCTACGAGCAGTACTTC.

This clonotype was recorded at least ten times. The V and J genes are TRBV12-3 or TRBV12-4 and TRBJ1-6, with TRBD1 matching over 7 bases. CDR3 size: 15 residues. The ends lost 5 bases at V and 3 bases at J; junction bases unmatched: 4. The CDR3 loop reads CASSDQGGYNSPLHF. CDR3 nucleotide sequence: TGTGCCAGCAGTGACCAGGGGGGCTATAATTCACCCCTCCACTTT.

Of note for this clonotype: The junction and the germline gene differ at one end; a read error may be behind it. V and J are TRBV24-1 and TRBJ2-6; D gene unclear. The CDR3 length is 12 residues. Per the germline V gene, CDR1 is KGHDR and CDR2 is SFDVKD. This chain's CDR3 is CASSDFANVLTF. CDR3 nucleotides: TGTGCCAGCAGTGATTTTGCCAACGTCCTGACTTTC.

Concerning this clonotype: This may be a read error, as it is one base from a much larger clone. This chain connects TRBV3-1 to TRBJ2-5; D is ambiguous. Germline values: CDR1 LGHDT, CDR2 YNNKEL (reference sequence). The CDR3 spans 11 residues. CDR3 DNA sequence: TGTGCCAGCAGCCAATCGAAGACCCAGCACTTC. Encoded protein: CASSQSKTQHF.

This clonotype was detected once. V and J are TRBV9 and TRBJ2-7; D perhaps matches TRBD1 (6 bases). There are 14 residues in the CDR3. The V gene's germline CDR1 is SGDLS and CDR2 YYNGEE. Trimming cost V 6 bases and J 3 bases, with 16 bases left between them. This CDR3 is CASITGTRNYEQYF. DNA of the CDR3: TGTGCCAGCATCACCGGGACACGAAACTACGAGCAGTACTTC.

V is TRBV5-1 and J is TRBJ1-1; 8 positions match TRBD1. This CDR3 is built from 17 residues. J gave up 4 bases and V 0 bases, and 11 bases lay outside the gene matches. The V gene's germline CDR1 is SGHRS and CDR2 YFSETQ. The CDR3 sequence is CASSLAMGQVGPTEAFF. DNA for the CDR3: TGCGCCAGCAGCTTGGCCATGGGACAGGTGGGTCCCACTGAAGCTTTCTTT. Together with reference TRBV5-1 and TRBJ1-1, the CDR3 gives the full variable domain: KAGVTQTPRYLIKTRGQQVTLSCSPISGHRSVSWYQQTPGQGLQFLFEYFSETQRNKGNFPGRFSGRQFSNSRSEMNVSTLELGDSALYLCASSLAMGQVGPTEAFFGQGTRLTVV.

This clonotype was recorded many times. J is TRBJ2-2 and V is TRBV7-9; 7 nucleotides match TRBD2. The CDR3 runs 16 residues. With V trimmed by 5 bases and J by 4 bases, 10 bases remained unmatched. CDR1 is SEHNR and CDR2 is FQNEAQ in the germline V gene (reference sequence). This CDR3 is CASSGIWTSGTGELFF. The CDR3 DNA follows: TGTGCCAGCAGCGGTATTTGGACTAGTGGCACCGGGGAGCTGTTTTTT.

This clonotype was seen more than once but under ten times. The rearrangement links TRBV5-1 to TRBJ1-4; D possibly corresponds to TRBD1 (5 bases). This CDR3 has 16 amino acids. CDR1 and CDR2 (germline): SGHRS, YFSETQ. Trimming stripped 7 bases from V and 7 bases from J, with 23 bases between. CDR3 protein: CASSADTGFGGEKLFF. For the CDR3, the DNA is TGCGCCAGCTCCGCTGACACCGGCTTCGGGGGTGAAAAACTGTTTTTT.

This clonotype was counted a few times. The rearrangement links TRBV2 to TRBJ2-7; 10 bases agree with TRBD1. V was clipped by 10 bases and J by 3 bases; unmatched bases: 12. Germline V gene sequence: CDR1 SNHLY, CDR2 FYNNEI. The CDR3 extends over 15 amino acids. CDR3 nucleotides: TGTGCCACCGTTAGTTGGACAGGGGGTCGCTACGAGCAGTACTTC. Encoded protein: CATVSWTGGRYEQYF.

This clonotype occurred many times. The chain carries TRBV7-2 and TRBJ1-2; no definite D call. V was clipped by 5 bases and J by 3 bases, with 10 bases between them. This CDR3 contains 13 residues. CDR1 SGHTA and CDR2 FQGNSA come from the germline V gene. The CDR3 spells CASSAGSYYGYTF. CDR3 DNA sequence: TGTGCCAGCAGCGCGGGCTCATACTATGGCTACACCTTC.

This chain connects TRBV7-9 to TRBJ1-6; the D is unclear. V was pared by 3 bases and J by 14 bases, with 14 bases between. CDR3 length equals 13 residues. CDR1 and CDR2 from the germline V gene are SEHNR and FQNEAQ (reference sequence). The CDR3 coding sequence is TGTGCCAGCAGCTTGTCCCAGGTGGTGGCCCTCCACTTT. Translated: CASSLSQVVALHF. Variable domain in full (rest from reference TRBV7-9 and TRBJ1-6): DTGVSQNPRHKITKRGQNVTFRCDPISEHNRLYWYRQTLGQGPEFLTYFQNEAQLEKSRLLSDRFSAERPKGSFSTLEIQRTEQGDSAMYLCASSLSQVVALHFGNGTRLTVT.

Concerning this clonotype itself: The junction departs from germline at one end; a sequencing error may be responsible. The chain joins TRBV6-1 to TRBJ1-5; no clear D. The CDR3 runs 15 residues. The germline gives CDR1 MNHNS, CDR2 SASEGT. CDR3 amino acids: CASRPGLLVNHPQHF. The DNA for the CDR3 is TGTGCCAGCAGGCCAGGACTGCTAGTCAATCATCCCCAGCATTTT.

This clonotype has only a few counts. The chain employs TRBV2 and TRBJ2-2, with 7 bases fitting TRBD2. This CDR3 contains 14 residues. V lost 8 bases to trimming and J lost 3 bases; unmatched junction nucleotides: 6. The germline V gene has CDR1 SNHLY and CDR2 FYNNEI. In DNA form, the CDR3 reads TGTGCCAGCGTTGGGACTACCTACACCGGGGAGCTGTTTTTT. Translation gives CASVGTTYTGELFF.

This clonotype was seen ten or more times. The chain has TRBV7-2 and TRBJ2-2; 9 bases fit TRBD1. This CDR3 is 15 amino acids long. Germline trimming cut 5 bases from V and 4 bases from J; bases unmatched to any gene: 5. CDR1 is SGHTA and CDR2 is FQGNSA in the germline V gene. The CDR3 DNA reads TGTGCCAGCAGCCTAGGACAGGGGAGCACCGGGGAGCTGTTTTTT. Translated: CASSLGQGSTGELFF.

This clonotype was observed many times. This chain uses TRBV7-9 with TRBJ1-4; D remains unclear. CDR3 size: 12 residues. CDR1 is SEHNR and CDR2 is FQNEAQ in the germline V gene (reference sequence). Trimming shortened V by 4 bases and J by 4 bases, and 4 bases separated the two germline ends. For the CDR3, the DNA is TGTGCCAGCAGCTCGGTTAATGAAAAACTGTTTTTT. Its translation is CASSSVNEKLFF.

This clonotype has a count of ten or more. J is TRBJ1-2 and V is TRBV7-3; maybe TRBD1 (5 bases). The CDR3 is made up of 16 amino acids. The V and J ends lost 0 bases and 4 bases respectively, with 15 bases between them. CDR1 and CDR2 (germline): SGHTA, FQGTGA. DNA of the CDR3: TGTGCCAGCAGCTTAACGAGAGGGGAGGGTATCTATGGCTACACCTTC. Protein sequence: CASSLTRGEGIYGYTF. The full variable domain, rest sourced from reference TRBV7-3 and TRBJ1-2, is GAGVSQTPSNKVTEKGKYVELRCDPISGHTALYWYRQSLGQGPEFLIYFQGTGAADDSGLPNDRFFAVRPEGSVSTLKIQRTERGDSAVYLCASSLTRGEGIYGYTFGSGTRLTVV.

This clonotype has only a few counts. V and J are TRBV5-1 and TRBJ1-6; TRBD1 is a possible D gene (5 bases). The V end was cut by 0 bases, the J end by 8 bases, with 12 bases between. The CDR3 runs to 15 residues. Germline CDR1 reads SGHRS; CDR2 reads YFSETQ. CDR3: CASSLAQGGDSPLHF. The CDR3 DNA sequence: TGCGCCAGCAGCTTGGCCCAGGGTGGCGATTCACCCCTCCACTTT.

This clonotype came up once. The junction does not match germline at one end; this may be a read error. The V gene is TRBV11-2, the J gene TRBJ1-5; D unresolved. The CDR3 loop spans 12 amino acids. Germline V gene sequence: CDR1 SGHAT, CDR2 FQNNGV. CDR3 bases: TGTGCCAGCAACTTAACGGGTCAGCCCCAGCATTTT. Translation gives CASNLTGQPQHF.

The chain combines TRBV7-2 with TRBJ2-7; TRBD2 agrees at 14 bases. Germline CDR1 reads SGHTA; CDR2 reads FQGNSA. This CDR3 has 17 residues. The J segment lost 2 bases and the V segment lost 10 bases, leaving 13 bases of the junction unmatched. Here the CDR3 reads CAISPTSGRVGTYEQYF. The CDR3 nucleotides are TGTGCCATCAGTCCGACTAGCGGGAGGGTCGGAACCTACGAGCAGTACTTC.

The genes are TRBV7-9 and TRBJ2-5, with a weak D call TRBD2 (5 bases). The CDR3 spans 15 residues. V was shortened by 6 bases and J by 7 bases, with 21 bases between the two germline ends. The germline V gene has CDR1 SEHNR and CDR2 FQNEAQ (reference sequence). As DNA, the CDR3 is TGTGCCAGCAGTTCGAGAGGAGGAGCAACTCGGACCCAGTACTTC. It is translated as CASSSRGGATRTQYF. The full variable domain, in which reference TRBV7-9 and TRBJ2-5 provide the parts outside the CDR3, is DTGVSQNPRHKITKRGQNVTFRCDPISEHNRLYWYRQTLGQGPEFLTYFQNEAQLEKSRLLSDRFSAERPKGSFSTLEIQRTEQGDSAMYLCASSSRGGATRTQYFGPGTRLLVL.

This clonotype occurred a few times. CDR3 residues: CASSGGQGETQHF. CDR3 coding DNA: TGTGCCAGCAGTGGAGGACAGGGCGAAACCCAGCATTTT. The V and J genes are TRBV2 and TRBJ1-5; 8 positions match TRBD1. Germline CDR1 is SNHLY and CDR2 is FYNNEI. The CDR3 runs 13 residues. V dropped 4 bases and J dropped 11; count of bases not matched to a gene: 7.

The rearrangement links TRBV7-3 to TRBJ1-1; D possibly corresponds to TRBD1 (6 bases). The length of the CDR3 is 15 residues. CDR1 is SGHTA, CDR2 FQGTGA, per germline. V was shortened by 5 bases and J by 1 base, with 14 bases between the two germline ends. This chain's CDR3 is CASSLWGGGNTEAFF. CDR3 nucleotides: TGTGCCAGCAGCCTTTGGGGGGGCGGGAACACTGAAGCTTTCTTT. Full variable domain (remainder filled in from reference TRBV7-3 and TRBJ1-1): GAGVSQTPSNKVTEKGKYVELRCDPISGHTALYWYRQSLGQGPEFLIYFQGTGAADDSGLPNDRFFAVRPEGSVSTLKIQRTERGDSAVYLCASSLWGGGNTEAFFGQGTRLTVV.

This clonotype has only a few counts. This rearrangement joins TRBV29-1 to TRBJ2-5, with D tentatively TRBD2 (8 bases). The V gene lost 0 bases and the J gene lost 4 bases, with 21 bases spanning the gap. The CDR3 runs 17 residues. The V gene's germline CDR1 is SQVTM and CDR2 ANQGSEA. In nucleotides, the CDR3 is TGCAGCGTTGAAGAGCGGGGGGACAGTGCGGGCACAGAGACCCAGTACTTC. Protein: CSVEERGDSAGTETQYF.

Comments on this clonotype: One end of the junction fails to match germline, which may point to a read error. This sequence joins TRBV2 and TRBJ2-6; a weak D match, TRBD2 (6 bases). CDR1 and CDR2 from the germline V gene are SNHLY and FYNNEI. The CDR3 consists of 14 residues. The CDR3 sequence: CASKFTGGDATEAF. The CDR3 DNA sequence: TGTGCCAGCAAGTTTACGGGCGGGGACGCTACTGAAGCTTTC.

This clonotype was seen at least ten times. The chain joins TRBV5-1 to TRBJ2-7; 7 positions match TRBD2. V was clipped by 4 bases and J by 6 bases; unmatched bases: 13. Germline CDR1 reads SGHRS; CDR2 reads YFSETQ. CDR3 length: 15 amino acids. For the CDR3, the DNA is TGCGCCAGCAGCCACCATCGGGGGGATACGGGCGAGCAGTACTTC. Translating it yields CASSHHRGDTGEQYF.